These 11 T cell receptor beta chains were sequenced from one sample in a study of blood T cell repertoires in COVID-19. Assay used: immunoSEQ multiplex PCR; TCRdb lists only in-frame clones, some missing. The table includes hundreds of thousands of clones, 65% to 90% detected once. The sequencing input was peripheral blood. These receptor sequences come from a man between 45 and 60 years old with active or convalescent COVID-19.

The gene calls are TRBV11-2 and TRBJ1-4, with D tentatively TRBD1 (6 bases). V lost 5 bases and J 5 bases, leaving 12 bases between the germline ends. The CDR3 contains 14 residues. Germline V gene sequence: CDR1 SGHAT, CDR2 FQNNGV. This CDR3 is CASSQRGANEKLFF. CDR3 nucleotides: TGTGCCAGCAGCCAGCGGGGGGCGAATGAAAAACTGTTTTTT.

In its sample, this clone was seen once. The rearrangement links TRBV6-2 or TRBV6-3 to TRBJ2-2; possible D gene TRBD1, 6 bases. This CDR3 is 14 amino acids long. The germline gives CDR1 MNHEY, CDR2 SVGEGT. The V end was cut by 6 bases, the J end by 4 bases, with 12 bases between. The CDR3 region is CASSSLGGTGELFF. CDR3 in DNA: TGTGCCAGCAGCTCCCTAGGGGGCACCGGGGAGCTGTTTTTT.

The V and J genes are TRBV5-1 and TRBJ1-1, with TRBD1 matching 8 bases. V was clipped by 3 bases and J by 8 bases; unmatched bases: 9. The CDR3 runs 14 residues. The germline V gene has CDR1 SGHRS and CDR2 YFSETQ. CDR3 protein: CASSWSGGLKEAFF. The CDR3 DNA reads as TGCGCCAGCAGCTGGTCAGGGGGCCTGAAGGAAGCTTTCTTT. The full variable domain, rest sourced from reference TRBV5-1 and TRBJ1-1, is KAGVTQTPRYLIKTRGQQVTLSCSPISGHRSVSWYQQTPGQGLQFLFEYFSETQRNKGNFPGRFSGRQFSNSRSEMNVSTLELGDSALYLCASSWSGGLKEAFFGQGTRLTVV.

The rearrangement links TRBV2 to TRBJ2-3, with D perhaps matching TRBD2 (5 bases). CDR1 and CDR2 from the germline V gene are SNHLY and FYNNEI. V shed 0 bases and J shed 6 bases, with 10 bases lying between them. There are 14 residues in the CDR3. CDR3 region: CASSEAGLWDTQYF. The CDR3 DNA reads TGTGCCAGCAGTGAAGCAGGACTCTGGGATACGCAGTATTTT.

This chain joins TRBV20-1 and TRBJ2-7; tentative D call: TRBD1 (6 bases). With 5 bases removed from V and 4 bases from J, the gap between germline ends came to 9 bases. The CDR3 spans 11 residues. Germline V lookup: CDR1 DFQATT, CDR2 SNEGSKA (reference sequence). In nucleotides, the CDR3 is TGCAGTGCTTGGCAGGGGTACGAGCAGTACTTC. Translating it yields CSAWQGYEQYF.

The V and J genes are TRBV7-7 and TRBJ2-3, with 7 bases matching TRBD1. The CDR3 covers 13 residues. Trimming took 5 bases from V and 8 from J; bases not matched to a gene: 7. Per germline, CDR1 SSHAT and CDR2 FNYEAQ (reference sequence). CDR3 DNA sequence: TGTGCCAGCAGCCCGACAGGGTCCGGTACGCAGTATTTT. This gives the protein CASSPTGSGTQYF. Full variable domain (missing parts from reference TRBV7-7 and TRBJ2-3): GAGVSQSPRYKVTKRGQDVTLRCDPISSHATLYWYQQALGQGPEFLTYFNYEAQPDKSGLPSDRFSAERPEGSISTLTIQRTEQRDSAMYRCASSPTGSGTQYFGPGTRLTVL.

V usage is TRBV15 and J usage is TRBJ2-7; TRBD1 is a possible D gene (6 bases). Trimming stripped 5 bases from V and 0 bases from J, with 11 bases between. CDR3 length: 14 residues. Germline CDR1 is LNHNV and CDR2 is YYDKDF (reference sequence). CDR3: CATSGQMSSYEQYF. The CDR3, as DNA: TGTGCCACCAGCGGACAGATGAGCTCCTACGAGCAGTACTTC.

The V gene is TRBV7-8, the J gene TRBJ2-5; 7 bases agree with TRBD1. V trimming: 4 bases; J trimming: 2 bases; junction bases outside the gene matches: 7. The germline CDR1 and CDR2 sequences are SGHVS and FQNEAQ. The CDR3 is made up of 15 amino acids. CDR3 loop: CASSSSTGQQETQYF. CDR3 DNA sequence: TGTGCCAGCAGCTCGTCGACAGGGCAGCAAGAGACCCAGTACTTC.

The chain couples TRBV20-1 to TRBJ2-3; no reliable D call. Germline values: CDR1 DFQATT, CDR2 SNEGSKA (reference sequence). The CDR3 loop spans 15 amino acids. The V and J ends lost 3 bases and 3 bases respectively, with 16 bases between them. Here the CDR3 DNA reads TGCAGTGCTAGTCATCTTCCGGAGCCGACAGATACGCAGTATTTT. Encoded protein: CSASHLPEPTDTQYF.

For the CDR3, the DNA is TGTGCCAGCAGACCTGGGACTAGCCAAGAGACCCAGTACTTC. It encodes CASRPGTSQETQYF. The chain uses TRBV7-2 and TRBJ2-5; 8 bases map to TRBD2. CDR1 and CDR2 from the germline V gene are SGHTA and FQGNSA. The CDR3 runs to 14 residues. V trimming: 6 bases; J trimming: 1 base; junction bases outside the gene matches: 4. Complete variable domain (other parts from reference TRBV7-2 and TRBJ2-5): GAGVSQSPSNKVTEKGKDVELRCDPISGHTALYWYRQSLGQGLEFLIYFQGNSAPDKSGLPSDRFSAERTGGSVSTLTIQRTQQEDSAVYLCASRPGTSQETQYFGPGTRLLVL.

This clone is a singleton in its sample. This sequence joins TRBV18 and TRBJ2-2; D is perhaps TRBD1 (5 bases). The germline V and J ends were trimmed by 5 bases and 1 base, with 8 bases remaining between them. The CDR3 consists of 14 residues. Germline-derived CDR1 and CDR2 are KGHSH and LQKENI. CDR3 DNA: TGTGCCAGCTCAACGACAGAGAACACCGGGGAGCTGTTTTTT. Encoded protein: CASSTTENTGELFF.